The 2 T cell receptor beta chains given below trace back to one sample, sequenced in a study of T cell responses to AZD1222 COVID-19 vaccine. Sequencing used immunoSEQ multiplex PCR; TCRdb keeps in-frame clones, though not all of them. The sample contains 150,000 to 200,000 clones, 85% to 95% of which appear only once. The specimen was peripheral blood, collected on day 0 of AZD1222 vaccination. Receptor source: an adult in good health.

This chain joins TRBV12-3 or TRBV12-4 and TRBJ1-1; a weak D match, TRBD1 (5 bases). The CDR3 has 13 residues. Trimming stripped 8 bases from V and 6 bases from J, with 16 bases between. CDR3 region: CASLLRWGAEAFF. The CDR3 nucleotides are TGTGCCAGCTTACTTAGGTGGGGGGCTGAAGCTTTCTTT.

This rearrangement joins TRBV2 to TRBJ1-4; no reliable D call. The CDR3 is 14 amino acids. CDR1 and CDR2 (germline): SNHLY, FYNNEI. The V and J ends lost 2 bases and 1 base respectively, with 5 bases between them. The CDR3: CASSETLTNEKLFF. DNA for the CDR3: TGTGCCAGCAGTGAAACACTAACTAATGAAAAACTGTTTTTT.